In this sample, the clone carrying this T cell receptor (beta chain) turned up many times. TCRdb re-derived calls from the 5' RACE reads in MiXCR, one entry per CDR3 protein. This sample yields 250,000 to 400,000 distinct CDR3 sequences, of which under 14% are seen a single time; roughly 9.5% belongs to the top ten. The sample originates from a study of CD8 T cells in ankylosing spondylitis. The CDR3 runs to 12 residues. This chain joins TRBV21-1 and TRBJ2-7. TRBV21-1 is annotated as a pseudogene. The sequencing sample was made of blood, either unsorted or a sorted T cell fraction (not recorded which). The TCR sequence derives from a female donor with ankylosing spondylitis or in good health (not recorded which). CDR3 nucleotides: TGTGCCAGCAGCAAGGCCAGCCCCGAGCAGTACTTC. As protein: CASSKASPEQYF.